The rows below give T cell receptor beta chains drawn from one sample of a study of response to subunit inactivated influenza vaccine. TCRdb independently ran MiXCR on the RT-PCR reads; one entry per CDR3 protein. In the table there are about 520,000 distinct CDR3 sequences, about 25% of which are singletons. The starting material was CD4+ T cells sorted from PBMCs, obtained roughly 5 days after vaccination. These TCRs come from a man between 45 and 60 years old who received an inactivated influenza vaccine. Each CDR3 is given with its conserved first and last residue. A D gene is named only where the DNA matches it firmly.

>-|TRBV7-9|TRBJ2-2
CASSPSTGRLFF
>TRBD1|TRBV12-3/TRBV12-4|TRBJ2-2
CASSRTGNTGELFF
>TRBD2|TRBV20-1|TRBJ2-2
CSARVPLADTGELFF
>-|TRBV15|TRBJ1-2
CATSRESYGYTF
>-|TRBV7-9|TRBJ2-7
CASRNSEGTYEQYF
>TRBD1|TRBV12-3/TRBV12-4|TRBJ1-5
CASSLRTGLGNQPQHF
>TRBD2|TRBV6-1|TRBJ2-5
CASSTGGASLVQETQYF
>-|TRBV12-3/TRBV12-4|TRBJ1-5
CASSPNVWQPQHF
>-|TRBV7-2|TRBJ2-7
CASSRRTAEQYF
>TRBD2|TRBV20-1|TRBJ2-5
CSARDIGLAGEKVETQYF
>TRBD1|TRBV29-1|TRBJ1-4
CSASTGGNNEKLFF
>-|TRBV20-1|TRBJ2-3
CSAAWPTDTQYF
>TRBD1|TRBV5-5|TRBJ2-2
CASSPGTENTGELFF
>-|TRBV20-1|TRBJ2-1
CSARDGASSLYNEQFF
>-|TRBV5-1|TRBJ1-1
CASNQGTRRTEAFF
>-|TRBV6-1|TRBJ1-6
CASRARIGSPLHF
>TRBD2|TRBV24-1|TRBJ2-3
CATAGTSGSTSTDTQYF
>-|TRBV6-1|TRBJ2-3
CASQGGGAPGTDTQYF
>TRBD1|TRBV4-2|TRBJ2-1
CASSQDLRDRHYNEQFF
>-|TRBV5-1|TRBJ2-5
CASSPFQGLGETQYF
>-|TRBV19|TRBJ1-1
CASSIGGVEAFF